Below, 11 T cell receptor beta chains from the same sample are listed, as sequenced in a study of blood T cells in healthy people across ages. Alongside a J-beta primer mix, a sample-barcoded 5' primer served in a second PCR lasting roughly 6 to 11 cycles. TCRdb redid the calling of the 5' RACE reads with MiXCR, one entry per CDR3 protein. The sample records some 290,000 distinct CDR3 sequences, 25% to 30% being singletons. Sequencing was performed on blood. The receptors were sampled from a woman aged 70 to 79 in good health.

V gene TRBV20-1 combines with J gene TRBJ2-1; the D is unclear. The CDR3 length is 11 residues. V shed 5 bases and J shed 5 bases, with 7 bases lying between them. The germline V gene encodes CDR1 DFQATT and CDR2 SNEGSKA (reference sequence). DNA of the CDR3: TGCAGTGCTCCAATGAACAATGAGCAGTTCTTC. Its protein is CSAPMNNEQFF.

The chain joins TRBV7-2 to TRBJ2-1; D may correspond to TRBD1 or TRBD2 (5 bases each). V was trimmed by 2 bases and J by 6 bases, leaving 17 bases between them. The germline gives CDR1 SGHTA, CDR2 FQGNSA. This CDR3 region has 16 residues. The CDR3 DNA follows: TGTGCCAGCAGCTTAAGCGCAGGGACGTTGGGCAATGAGCAGTTCTTC. Translation gives CASSLSAGTLGNEQFF.

The V gene is TRBV29-1, the J gene TRBJ2-4; 8 nucleotides agree with TRBD2. After removal of 6 bases from V and 5 bases from J, the junction contained 6 bases not matched to a gene. The CDR3 is 13 amino acids. Looked up from germline, CDR1 is SQVTM and CDR2 is ANQGSEA. For the CDR3, the DNA is TGCAGCGTCGCAATAGCGGGACAAAACATTCAGTACTTC. Protein product: CSVAIAGQNIQYF.

This clonotype was observed a few times. This chain connects TRBV6-1 to TRBJ2-7; D is perhaps TRBD1 (6 bases). The CDR3 spans 17 residues. V was cut by 6 bases and J by 3 bases, with 24 bases left in between. Germline V gene data show CDR1 as MNHNS and CDR2 as SASEGT. The CDR3 loop is CASSIHTKLGHRYEQYF. The CDR3 nucleotides read TGTGCCAGCAGCATACATACCAAACTGGGACATCGCTACGAGCAGTACTTC.

This clonotype was seen a handful of times. This sequence joins TRBV6-4 and TRBJ2-1; 11 bases are shared with TRBD2. The CDR3 totals 14 residues. The germline V gene has CDR1 MRHNA and CDR2 SNTAGT. J was trimmed by 7 bases and V by 5 bases; bases with no gene match: 4. The CDR3 DNA sequence: TGTGCCAGCAGTTCAAGACTAGCGGGGAATGAGCAGTTCTTC. Translated: CASSSRLAGNEQFF.

Worth noting for this clonotype: In this CDR3 the conserved last residue, phenylalanine or tryptophan, is missing, so a read error is likely. The J gene is TRBJ1-3, the V gene TRBV7-2, with D uncertain. CDR3 length equals 16 residues. Germline CDR1 reads SGHTA; CDR2 reads FQGNSA. DNA of the CDR3: TGCGCCAGCAGCTTAGTAGACGGAGTGGCTGGAAACACCATATATTTG. This encodes CASSLVDGVAGNTIYL.

This clonotype has only one observation. The chain is built from TRBV29-1 and TRBJ1-2, with TRBD1 identical over 7 bases. Germline V gene sequence: CDR1 SQVTM, CDR2 ANQGSEA. The ends lost 6 bases at V and 4 bases at J; junction bases unmatched: 29. The CDR3 covers 20 residues. CDR3 DNA sequence: TGCAGCGTACTCCCAACCGACACGGGGAGAGTACAGGGGATTGGCTATGGCTACACCTTC. Its protein is CSVLPTDTGRVQGIGYGYTF. The variable domain in full, completed from reference TRBV29-1 and TRBJ1-2, reads SAVISQKPSRDICQRGTSLTIQCQVDSQVTMMFWYRQQPGQSLTLIATANQGSEATYESGFVIDKFPISRPNLTFSTLTVSNMSPEDSSIYLCSVLPTDTGRVQGIGYGYTFGSGTRLTVV.

This clonotype was observed a handful of times. This could be a read error, since a much larger clone is one nucleotide away. The chain combines TRBV20-1 with TRBJ2-5; D ambiguous. The germline gives CDR1 DFQATT, CDR2 SNEGSKA (reference sequence). V was clipped by 1 base and J by 7 bases, with 16 bases between them. CDR3 size: 14 residues. CDR3 sequence (DNA): TGCAGTGCTAGAGGTAATCGCCCTAGTGCGACCCAGTACTTC. Protein product: CSARGNRPSATQYF.

This clonotype was detected only a few times. The chain uses TRBV6-5 and TRBJ1-1, with TRBD1 as a possible D gene (5 bases). This CDR3 region has 14 residues. Germline V gives CDR1 MNHEY, CDR2 SVGAGI. The ends were cut back, 2 bases at V and 3 bases at J, with 10 bases in the middle. The CDR3 here is CASSYRPGDTEAFF. As DNA, the CDR3 is TGTGCCAGCAGTTACAGACCGGGGGACACTGAAGCTTTCTTT.

This clonotype came up a few times. At one of its ends the junction is not consistent with the germline gene, which may arise from a read error. The CDR3 DNA is TGCGCCAGCAGACCGGGACAGGGCCCCTACAATGAGCAGCTCTTC. This gives the protein CASRPGQGPYNEQLF. J is TRBJ2-1 and V is TRBV5-1; the match to TRBD1 covers 9 bases. CDR1 is SGHRS, CDR2 YFSETQ, per germline. CDR3 size: 15 residues.

This clonotype was counted only a few times. V is TRBV5-1 and J is TRBJ1-6; 8 positions match TRBD1. In germline, CDR1 is SGHRS, CDR2 YFSETQ. The CDR3 has 15 amino acids. With 3 bases clipped from V and 14 bases from J, the junction kept 13 bases outside the gene matches. CDR3 sequence (DNA): TGCGCCAGCAGCTCGACAGGGGCCGGCCCTTCTACCCTCCACTTT. It codes for CASSSTGAGPSTLHF.